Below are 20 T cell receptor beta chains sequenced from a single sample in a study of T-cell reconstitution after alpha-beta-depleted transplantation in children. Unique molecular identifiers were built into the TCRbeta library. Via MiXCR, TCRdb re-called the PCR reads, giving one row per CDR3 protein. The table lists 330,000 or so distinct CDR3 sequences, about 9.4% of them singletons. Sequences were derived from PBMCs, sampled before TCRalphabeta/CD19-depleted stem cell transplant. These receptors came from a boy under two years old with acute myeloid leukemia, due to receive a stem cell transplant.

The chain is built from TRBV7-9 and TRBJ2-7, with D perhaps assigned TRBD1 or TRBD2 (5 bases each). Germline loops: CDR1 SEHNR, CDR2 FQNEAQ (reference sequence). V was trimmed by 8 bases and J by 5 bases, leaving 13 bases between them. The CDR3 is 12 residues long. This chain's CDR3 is CASEGSGHEQYF. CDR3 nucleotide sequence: TGTGCCAGCGAGGGGAGTGGTCACGAGCAGTACTTC.

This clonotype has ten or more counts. As DNA, the CDR3 is TGTGCCAGCAGTTTACGCGGACTAGCGGGGATCAGGGAGCAGTTCTTC. This encodes CASSLRGLAGIREQFF. V is TRBV28 and J is TRBJ2-1, with TRBD2 matching 12 bases. V dropped 2 bases and J dropped 10; count of bases not matched to a gene: 9. Germline V gene data show CDR1 as MDHEN and CDR2 as SYDVKM. CDR3 length: 16 amino acids.

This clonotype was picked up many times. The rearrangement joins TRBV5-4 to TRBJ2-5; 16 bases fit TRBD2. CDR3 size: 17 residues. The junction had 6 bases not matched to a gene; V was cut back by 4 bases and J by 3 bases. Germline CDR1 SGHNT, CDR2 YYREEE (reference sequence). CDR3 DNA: TGTGCCAGCAGCCCGTGGGGACTAGCGGGAGGGGAAGAGACCCAGTACTTC. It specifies CASSPWGLAGGEETQYF.

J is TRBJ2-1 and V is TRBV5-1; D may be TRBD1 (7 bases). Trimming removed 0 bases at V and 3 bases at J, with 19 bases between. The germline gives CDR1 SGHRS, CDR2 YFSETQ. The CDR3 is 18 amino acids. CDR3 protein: CASSLEPLHRGGYNEQFF. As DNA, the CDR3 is TGCGCCAGCAGCTTGGAACCTCTTCACAGGGGAGGCTACAATGAGCAGTTCTTC. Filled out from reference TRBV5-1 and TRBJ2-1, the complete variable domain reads KAGVTQTPRYLIKTRGQQVTLSCSPISGHRSVSWYQQTPGQGLQFLFEYFSETQRNKGNFPGRFSGRQFSNSRSEMNVSTLELGDSALYLCASSLEPLHRGGYNEQFFGPGTRLTVL.

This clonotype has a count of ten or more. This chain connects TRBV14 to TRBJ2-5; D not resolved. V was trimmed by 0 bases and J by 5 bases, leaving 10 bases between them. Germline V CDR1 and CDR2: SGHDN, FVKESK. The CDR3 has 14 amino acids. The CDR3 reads CASSQEQWVETQYF. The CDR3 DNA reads TGTGCCAGCAGCCAAGAACAGTGGGTGGAGACCCAGTACTTC.

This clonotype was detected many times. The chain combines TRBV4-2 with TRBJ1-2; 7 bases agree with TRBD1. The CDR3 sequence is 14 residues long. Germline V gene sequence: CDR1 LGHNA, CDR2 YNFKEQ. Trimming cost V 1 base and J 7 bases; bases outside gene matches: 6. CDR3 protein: CASSQARGLSGYTF. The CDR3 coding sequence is TGTGCCAGCAGCCAAGCCAGGGGGTTGAGTGGCTACACCTTC.

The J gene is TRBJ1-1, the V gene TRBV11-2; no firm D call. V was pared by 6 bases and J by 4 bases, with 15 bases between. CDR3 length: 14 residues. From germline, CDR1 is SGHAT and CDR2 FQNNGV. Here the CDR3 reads CASSSRWRGTEAFF. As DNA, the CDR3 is TGTGCCAGCAGTTCTCGATGGCGGGGCACTGAAGCTTTCTTT.

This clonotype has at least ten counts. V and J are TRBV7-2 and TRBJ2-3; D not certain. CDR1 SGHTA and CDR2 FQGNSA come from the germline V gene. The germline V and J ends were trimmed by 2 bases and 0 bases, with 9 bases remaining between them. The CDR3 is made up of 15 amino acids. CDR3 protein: CASSLRRISTDTQYF. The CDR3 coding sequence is TGTGCCAGCAGCTTACGTCGGATTAGCACAGATACGCAGTATTTT.

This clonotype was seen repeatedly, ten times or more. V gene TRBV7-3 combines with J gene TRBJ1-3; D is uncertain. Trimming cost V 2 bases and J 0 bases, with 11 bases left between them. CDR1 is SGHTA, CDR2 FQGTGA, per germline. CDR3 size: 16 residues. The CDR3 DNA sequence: TGTGCCAGCAGCTTATCGGGCCGAAACTCTGGAAACACCATATATTTT. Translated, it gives CASSLSGRNSGNTIYF.

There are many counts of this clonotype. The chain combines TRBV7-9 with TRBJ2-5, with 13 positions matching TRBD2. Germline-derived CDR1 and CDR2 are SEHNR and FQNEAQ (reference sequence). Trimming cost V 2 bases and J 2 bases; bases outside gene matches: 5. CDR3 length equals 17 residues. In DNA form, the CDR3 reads TGTGCCAGCAGCTTATATAAGGGACTAGCGGGACAAGAGACCCAGTACTTC. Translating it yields CASSLYKGLAGQETQYF.

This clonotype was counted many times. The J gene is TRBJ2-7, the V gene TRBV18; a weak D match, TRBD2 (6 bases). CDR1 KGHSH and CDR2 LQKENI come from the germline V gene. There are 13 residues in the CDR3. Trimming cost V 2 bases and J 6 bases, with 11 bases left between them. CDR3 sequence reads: CASSPTGVGEQYF. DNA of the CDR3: TGTGCCAGCTCACCAACGGGGGTGGGCGAGCAGTACTTC.

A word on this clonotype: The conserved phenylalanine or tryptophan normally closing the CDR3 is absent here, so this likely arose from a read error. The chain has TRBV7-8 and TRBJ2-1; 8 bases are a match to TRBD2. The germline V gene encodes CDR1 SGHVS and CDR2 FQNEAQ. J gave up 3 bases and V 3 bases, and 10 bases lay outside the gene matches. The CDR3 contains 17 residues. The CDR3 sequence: CASSFVPTSGVYNEQFS. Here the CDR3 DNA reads TGTGCCAGCAGCTTCGTCCCCACTAGCGGAGTCTACAATGAGCAGTTCTCC.

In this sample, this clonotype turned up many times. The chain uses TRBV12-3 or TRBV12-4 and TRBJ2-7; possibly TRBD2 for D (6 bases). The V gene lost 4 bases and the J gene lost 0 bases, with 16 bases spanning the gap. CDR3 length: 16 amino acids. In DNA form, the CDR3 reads TGTGCCAGCAGTTCGGGGGATAGCGAACCCTCCTACGAGCAGTACTTC. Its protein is CASSSGDSEPSYEQYF.

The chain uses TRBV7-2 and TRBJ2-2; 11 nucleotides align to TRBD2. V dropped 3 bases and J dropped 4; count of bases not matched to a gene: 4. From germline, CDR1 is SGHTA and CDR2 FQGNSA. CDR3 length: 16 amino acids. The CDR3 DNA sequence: TGTGCCAGCAGCTTTAGCGGGGGGGCGGGCACCGGGGAGCTGTTTTTT. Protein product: CASSFSGGAGTGELFF.

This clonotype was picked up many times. This CDR3 is CASSFIGITGNTIYF. The DNA of the CDR3 is TGTGCCAGCAGCTTTATAGGGATCACTGGAAACACCATATATTTT. The J gene is TRBJ1-3, the V gene TRBV3-1; D remains unclear. The CDR3 totals 15 residues. V shed 5 bases and J shed 2 bases, with 13 bases lying between them. Germline CDR1 is LGHDT and CDR2 is YNNKEL (reference sequence).

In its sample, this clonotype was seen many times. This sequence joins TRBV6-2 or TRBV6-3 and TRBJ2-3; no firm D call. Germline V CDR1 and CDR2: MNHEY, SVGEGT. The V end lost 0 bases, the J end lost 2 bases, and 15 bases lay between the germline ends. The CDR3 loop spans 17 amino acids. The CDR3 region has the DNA TGTGCCAGCAGTTACTCGGACGGCCTTTTTTCCACAGATACGCAGTATTTT. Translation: CASSYSDGLFSTDTQYF.

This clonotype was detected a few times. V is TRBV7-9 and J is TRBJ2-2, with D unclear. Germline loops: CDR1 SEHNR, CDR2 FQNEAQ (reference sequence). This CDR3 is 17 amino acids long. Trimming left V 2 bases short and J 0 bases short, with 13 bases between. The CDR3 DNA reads TGTGCCAGCAGCTTACCTAGGCGGTCCGCGAACACCGGGGAGCTGTTTTTT. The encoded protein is CASSLPRRSANTGELFF.

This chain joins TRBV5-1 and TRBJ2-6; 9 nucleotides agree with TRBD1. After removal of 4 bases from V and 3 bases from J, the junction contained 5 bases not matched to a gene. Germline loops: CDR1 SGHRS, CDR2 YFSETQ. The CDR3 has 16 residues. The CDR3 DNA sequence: TGCGCCAGCAGCCCGGGACAGGGTGGTGGGGCCAACGTCCTGACTTTC. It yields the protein CASSPGQGGGANVLTF.

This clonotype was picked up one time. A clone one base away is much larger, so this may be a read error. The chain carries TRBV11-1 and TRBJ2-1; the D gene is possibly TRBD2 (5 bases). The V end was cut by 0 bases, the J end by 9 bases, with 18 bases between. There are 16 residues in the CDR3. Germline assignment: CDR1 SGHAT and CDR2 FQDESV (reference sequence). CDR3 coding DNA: TGTGCCAGCAGCTTAGCTATGACGGGGATAAGGGTTGAGCAGTTCTTC. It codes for CASSLAMTGIRVEQFF.

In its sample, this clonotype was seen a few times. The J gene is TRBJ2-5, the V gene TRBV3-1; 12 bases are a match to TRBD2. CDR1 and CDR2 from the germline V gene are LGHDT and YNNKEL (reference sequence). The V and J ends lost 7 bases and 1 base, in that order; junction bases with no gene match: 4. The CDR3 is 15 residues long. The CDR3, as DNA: TGTGCCAGCACCGCTAGCGGGAGGGCCCAAGAGACCCAGTACTTC. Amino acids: CASTASGRAQETQYF.